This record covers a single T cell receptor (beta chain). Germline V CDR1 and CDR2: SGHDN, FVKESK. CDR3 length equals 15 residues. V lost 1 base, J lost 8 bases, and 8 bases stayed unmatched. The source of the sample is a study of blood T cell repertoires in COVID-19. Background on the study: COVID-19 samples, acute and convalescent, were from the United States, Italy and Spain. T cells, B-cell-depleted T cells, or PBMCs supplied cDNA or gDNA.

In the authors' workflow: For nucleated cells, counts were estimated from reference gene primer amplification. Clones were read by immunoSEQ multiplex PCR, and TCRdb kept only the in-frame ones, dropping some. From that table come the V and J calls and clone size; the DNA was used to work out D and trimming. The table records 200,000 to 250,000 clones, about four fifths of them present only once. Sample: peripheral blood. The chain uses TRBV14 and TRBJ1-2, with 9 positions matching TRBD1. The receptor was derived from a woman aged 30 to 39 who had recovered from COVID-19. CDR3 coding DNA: TGTGCCAGCAGCCAAGTAGGACAGGGGTCCGACGGCTACACCTTC. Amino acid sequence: CASSQVGQGSDGYTF.